This T cell receptor beta chain was captured in a study of OX40 agonist ivuxolimab in advanced cancers. Study-level background: Ivuxolimab was a fully human IgG2 agonistic monoclonal antibody targeting the costimulatory receptor OX40 (CD134). Intravenous ivuxolimab was administered to patients every 2 weeks at six dose levels: 0.01, 0.1, 0.3, 1.5, 3 and 10 mg/kg. Of the approximately 54 dose-escalation patients, hepatocellular carcinoma was present in around 19, melanoma in roughly 15, renal cell carcinoma in 9 and head and neck cancer in 9. In the dose-escalation cohort, approximately 82% of patients were male, and the mean age was approximately 64 years, with a range of 23 to 79. Prior anti-PD-1, anti-PD-L1 or anti-CTLA-4 therapy was permitted, and approximately 39% of dose-escalation patients had received checkpoint inhibitors. Partial responses occurred in three dose-escalation patients, of whom one had hepatocellular carcinoma and two had cutaneous melanoma. The point of sequencing TCRbeta in the periphery was to test whether ivuxolimab changed TCR sequence diversity and drove clonal T-cell expansion. The paper reports the monotherapy dose-escalation portion (N = 52 patients) of the phase I ivuxolimab trial.

Study-level results and caveats: After ivuxolimab, CD8+ T cells had more expanded clones than CD4+ T cells on average. In the 0.1-3.0 mg/kg groups, partial responders were among the patients with the lowest normalized peripheral clonal expansion, particularly in CD8+ T cells. Low levels of normalized T-cell clonal expansion were also seen in some patients who did not respond. Which antigens the clonally expanded peripheral T cells were specific for was not determined. At doses from 0.1 to 3.0 mg/kg, clonal expansion was seen in both CD4+ and CD8+ blood T cells between baseline and week 6.

Its CDR3 holds 14 amino acids, cysteine through phenylalanine. The DNA shown is the 42-base CDR3, in frame from base 1. The germline V gene yields MNHNS for CDR1 and SASEGT for CDR2. V is shortened by 8 bases, J by 4 bases, and the region joining them spans 15 bases. This clone was recorded only once. The specificity of this receptor is unknown. Base quality data are lacking; no much larger clone is found one base away. The trial excluded patients who had a history of autoimmune disease or who were on systemic immunosuppression. Peripheral blood for TCR sequencing was collected from all dose cohorts at baseline, on cycle 4 day 1, and on cycle 7 day 1. Samples came from an open-label, multicenter, first-in-human phase I dose-escalation trial of ivuxolimab. Adults with locally advanced or metastatic melanoma, renal cell, hepatocellular, or head and neck squamous cell carcinoma were enrolled in the trial. CD4+ and CD8+ T cells were sorted separately from peripheral blood before TCR sequencing.

Genomic DNA was extracted from sorted cells for sequencing of the TCRbeta CDR3 region. The immunoSEQ Assay was used to sequence the TCRbeta CDR3 regions. Not all clones reach the TCRdb copy of this immuneACCESS table, which keeps in-frame sequences only. Checked studies attribute under half of the gap to unresolved V genes and leave the rest unexplained. Here the sample has tens of thousands of clones; about 88% occur a single time. Under 0.75% of the sample is taken by the ten largest. The receptor comes from an adult with an advanced solid tumor such as melanoma, head and neck, liver or kidney cancer. The sequencing here drew on CD4+ or CD8+ T cells sorted from blood, taken in a trial of the OX40 agonist ivuxolimab. This receptor chain uses TRBV6-1 and TRBJ2-1, and the D gene may be TRBD2, 6 bases matching. Here the CDR3 is given as CASGGRSIYNEQFF. The nucleotide sequence is given as TGTGCCAGCGGAGGGCGGAGTATATACAATGAGCAGTTCTTC.